This entry describes one TCR beta chain. The data are from a study of CD8+ T cells in alopecia areata. On the study more broadly: Treatment comprised oral tofacitinib, 5 to 10 mg twice daily, in treated patients. Patients took tofacitinib for 6 to 18 months, followed by 6 drug-free months.

cDNA reverse transcribed from extracted RNA served as the sequencing template. Clones were sequenced by immunoSEQ multiplex PCR, and TCRdb holds only the in-frame ones, with some missing. The profile shows about 130,000 clones, around 50% of them singletons. Sequences were derived from CD4+ T cells sorted from blood, sampled at week 0. The TCR sequence derives from a human donor with alopecia areata.

The CDR3 DNA reads as TGTGCCTGGCAATACGGTCCGGGCTATGGCTACACCTTC. It specifies CAWQYGPGYGYTF. The rearrangement links TRBV30 to TRBJ1-2; D unclear. Germline CDR1 and CDR2: GTSNPN and SVGIG (reference sequence). V was cut by 5 bases and J by 4 bases, with 14 bases left in between. The CDR3 has 13 residues. Full variable domain (outside the CDR3, taken from reference TRBV30 and TRBJ1-2): SQTIHQWPATLVQPVGSPLSLECTVEGTSNPNLYWYRQAAGRGLQLLFYSVGIGQISSEVPQNLSASRPQDRQFILSSKKLLLSDSGFYLCAWQYGPGYGYTFGSGTRLTVV.